The source of this TCR beta chain is a study of shared clonotypes between healthy human individuals. Study-level background: Participating donors consisted of two women and a few men aged 18 to 49.

At a deep level, the assay was run. In the authors' methods: With immunoSEQ giving junction-only sequences and no quality scores, filtering differed. Clones were read by immunoSEQ multiplex PCR, and TCRdb kept only the in-frame ones, dropping some. The V and J calls and the clone size are those of that table, but D and trimming were determined from the DNA. The table includes some 1,600,000 clones, 95% to 99% detected once. This CDR3 is built from 16 residues. Germline values: CDR1 KGHSH, CDR2 LQKENI. Trimming cost V 4 bases and J 2 bases; bases outside gene matches: 7. Sequenced sample: naive CD4+ T cells sorted from blood. The sample's subset: CD45RA+ positively selected. The sequence came from a man aged 25-40 years in good health. J is TRBJ2-3 and V is TRBV18; 9 positions agree with TRBD2. CDR3 sequence reads: CASSQSTSGTTDTQYF. The DNA of the CDR3 is TGTGCCAGCTCACAATCGACTAGCGGAACCACAGATACGCAGTATTTT.